The 14 T cell receptor beta chains reported below all come from one sample, sequenced in a study of T cells in Graves' hyperthyroidism and ophthalmopathy. TCR beta CDR3 regions were amplified from RNA transcripts. HTBI primers were used for first-round RT-PCR of the TCR CDR3. MiXCR was run by TCRdb on the multiplex PCR reads, yielding one entry per CDR3 protein. Here the sample spans hundreds of thousands of distinct CDR3 sequences, about 20% being singletons. The specimen sequenced was blood. The receptors shown here come from a man aged 35-49 years with Graves' ophthalmopathy.

The table lists this clonotype with many counts. This chain links TRBV12-3 or TRBV12-4 with TRBJ1-5; the D gene is possibly TRBD1 (5 bases). The CDR3 is made up of 17 amino acids. Trimming pared 6 bases from V and 2 bases from J, leaving 20 bases between. CDR3 amino acids: CASSPPGGRMGNQPQHF. The CDR3 DNA is TGTGCCAGCAGCCCCCCGGGGGGGAGAATGGGCAATCAGCCCCAGCATTTT.

This clonotype occurred many times. This chain links TRBV10-1 with TRBJ2-7; 10 bases align to TRBD1. The germline V gene encodes CDR1 WNHNN and CDR2 SYGVQD (reference sequence). The CDR3 spans 15 residues. The V segment lost 4 bases and the J segment 1 base; nucleotides outside the gene matches: 4. Here the CDR3 reads CASSGWDRGSYEQYF. The CDR3 region has the DNA TGCGCCAGCAGTGGCTGGGACAGGGGATCCTACGAGCAGTACTTC.

The V and J genes are TRBV6-1 and TRBJ1-5; the D is unclear. Per germline, CDR1 MNHNS and CDR2 SASEGT. The V gene lost 5 bases and the J gene lost 4 bases, with 18 bases spanning the gap. CDR3 size: 16 residues. The CDR3 bases are TGTGCCAGCAGTTATTCCGTTAACTTCCCTAATCAGCCCCAGCATTTT. Encoded protein: CASSYSVNFPNQPQHF.

This clonotype was picked up one time. This chain links TRBV6-1 with TRBJ1-1; 8 bases are shared with TRBD1. V was clipped by 6 bases and J by 1 base; unmatched bases: 7. There are 15 residues in the CDR3. From germline, CDR1 is MNHNS and CDR2 SASEGT. CDR3 bases: TGTGCCAGCAGCCTCGACCAGGGGGCGAACACTGAAGCTTTCTTT. It yields the protein CASSLDQGANTEAFF.

V and J are TRBV7-9 and TRBJ2-2; either TRBD1 or TRBD2 may supply D (5 bases each). This CDR3 spans 12 amino acids. Germline V gene sequence: CDR1 SEHNR, CDR2 FQNEAQ (reference sequence). With 4 bases removed from V and 5 bases from J, the gap between germline ends came to 5 bases. CDR3 sequence reads: CASSWGTGELFF. The CDR3, as DNA: TGTGCCAGCAGCTGGGGGACCGGGGAGCTGTTTTTT.

This clonotype has a single count. The rearrangement uses TRBV20-1 and TRBJ1-5, with D unresolved. The CDR3 totals 16 residues. V lost 3 bases to trimming and J lost 0 bases, with 15 bases between them. The germline gives CDR1 DFQATT, CDR2 SNEGSKA (reference sequence). CDR3 residues: CSARRRRKLSNQPQHF. DNA of the CDR3: TGCAGTGCTAGGAGGAGGAGGAAGCTTAGCAATCAGCCCCAGCATTTT.

This clonotype occurred many times. This chain links TRBV5-5 with TRBJ2-7, with D maybe TRBD1 (6 bases). CDR1 and CDR2 (germline): SGHKS, YYEKEE (reference sequence). Trimming removed 4 bases from V and 4 bases from J, with 9 bases in between. The CDR3 covers 12 residues. The CDR3 sequence is CASSQQGYEQYF. CDR3 DNA: TGTGCCAGCAGCCAACAGGGATACGAGCAGTACTTC.

This clonotype has a handful of counts. The chain employs TRBV20-1 and TRBJ2-3; D might be TRBD2 (6 bases). The CDR3 is 14 amino acids. The ends were cut back, 3 bases at V and 5 bases at J, with 15 bases in the middle. The germline V gene encodes CDR1 DFQATT and CDR2 SNEGSKA (reference sequence). CDR3 in amino acids: CSARGRSSEDTQYF. CDR3 DNA sequence: TGCAGTGCTAGGGGGAGGAGCAGTGAAGATACGCAGTATTTT.

This clonotype occurred many times. The V call is TRBV7-9, the J call TRBJ1-2, with a tentative D call TRBD1 (5 bases). In germline, CDR1 is SEHNR, CDR2 FQNEAQ (reference sequence). This CDR3 comprises 14 residues. V lost 5 bases, J lost 5 bases, and 15 bases lay in between. CDR3 coding DNA: TGTGCCAGCAGCCGCAGCACGGGGCCGTATGGCTACACCTTC. Protein product: CASSRSTGPYGYTF. The full variable domain, with the rest looked up from reference TRBV7-9 and TRBJ1-2, is DTGVSQNPRHKITKRGQNVTFRCDPISEHNRLYWYRQTLGQGPEFLTYFQNEAQLEKSRLLSDRFSAERPKGSFSTLEIQRTEQGDSAMYLCASSRSTGPYGYTFGSGTRLTVV.

In this sample, this clonotype turned up many times. The CDR3 sequence: CASSPSDISYEQYF. CDR3 DNA: TGTGCCAGCAGCCCCTCGGACATCTCCTACGAGCAGTACTTC. The chain has TRBV7-9 and TRBJ2-7, with TRBD1 as a possible D gene (5 bases). V shed 5 bases and J shed 0 bases, with 11 bases lying between them. CDR1 and CDR2 from the germline V gene are SEHNR and FQNEAQ (reference sequence). The CDR3 has 14 residues.

The gene calls are TRBV9 and TRBJ2-2; 8 bases are a match to TRBD1. The CDR3 covers 15 residues. Germline V gene sequence: CDR1 SGDLS, CDR2 YYNGEE. With V trimmed by 3 bases and J by 5 bases, 6 bases remained unmatched. CDR3 nucleotide sequence: TGTGCCAGCAGCGCCACGCGACAGGGGACCGGGGAGCTGTTTTTT. Residues: CASSATRQGTGELFF.

This clonotype was seen at least ten times. The V gene is TRBV7-9, the J gene TRBJ1-1, with a tentative D call TRBD1 (5 bases). There are 14 residues in the CDR3. Germline CDR1 and CDR2: SEHNR and FQNEAQ (reference sequence). V lost 2 bases and J lost 1, with 8 bases in between. The CDR3 region has the DNA TGTGCCAGCAGCTTAAACAGGCGGAACACTGAAGCTTTCTTT. Translation gives CASSLNRRNTEAFF.

There are a few counts of this clonotype. The gene calls are TRBV19 and TRBJ2-2; a possible D gene is TRBD1 (5 bases). Germline V gene data show CDR1 as LNHDA and CDR2 as SQIVND (reference sequence). The ends were cut back, 4 bases at V and 2 bases at J, with 11 bases in the middle. This CDR3 has 15 amino acids. CDR3 sequence: CASSRGHLNTGELFF. The CDR3 coding sequence is TGTGCCAGTAGTAGAGGACACCTAAACACCGGGGAGCTGTTTTTT.

The J gene is TRBJ2-7, the V gene TRBV6-1; D remains ambiguous. The V gene's germline CDR1 is MNHNS and CDR2 SASEGT. CDR3 length: 13 residues. Trimming took off 5 bases at V and 2 bases at J, with 10 bases between the two ends. The CDR3: CASSRTEPYEQYF. The CDR3 region has the DNA TGTGCCAGCAGTCGGACGGAACCCTACGAGCAGTACTTC.